The TCR beta chain under discussion was sequenced for a study of blood T cell repertoires in COVID-19. Turning to the study itself: The analysed material was cDNA or gDNA that came from T cells, B-cell-depleted T cells, or PBMCs.

The CDR3 is 13 amino acids. CDR1 and CDR2 from the germline V gene are DFQATT and SNEGSKA (reference sequence). Deletions cut 3 bases from V and 1 base from J, with 7 bases between. This clone was observed once. This table comes from immunoSEQ multiplex PCR, and its TCRdb copy is limited to in-frame clones, with some not included. The sample carries hundreds of thousands of clones, 70% to 90% recorded once. This TCR was sampled from an elderly man with acute or convalescent COVID-19. Sequenced: peripheral blood. The rearrangement uses TRBV20-1 and TRBJ2-4, with D uncertain. The CDR3 here is CSASWPAKNIQYF. The CDR3 DNA is TGCAGTGCTAGTTGGCCGGCCAAAAACATTCAGTACTTC.